This T cell receptor beta chain originates from a study of blood T cell repertoires in COVID-19. Whole-study context: COVID-19 samples collected from the United States, Italy and Spain covered acute and convalescent phases. From T cells, B-cell-depleted T cells, or PBMCs came the material, which was cDNA or gDNA.

There are 15 residues in the CDR3. Per germline, CDR1 SNHLY and CDR2 FYNNEI. V lost 4 bases and J 3 bases, leaving 13 bases between the germline ends. Study processing details: How many nucleated cells were present was estimated from reference gene primer amplification. Produced via immunoSEQ multiplex PCR; TCRdb's table is partial and in-frame only. D and trimming were read from the DNA, whereas the V and J calls and clone size are those reported in that table. The table has more than 100,000 clones, 87% seen once. Sequencing input: peripheral blood. The chain links TRBV2 to TRBJ1-5, with D tentatively TRBD1 (6 bases). This TCR derives from a man aged 50-60 years with active COVID-19. CDR3 nucleotides: TGTGCCAGCAGTGCCGGGACATCTAACAATCAGCCCCAGCATTTT. Protein product: CASSAGTSNNQPQHF.